This TCR beta chain was sequenced in a study of blood T cell repertoires in COVID-19. This table comes from immunoSEQ multiplex PCR, and its TCRdb copy is limited to in-frame clones, with some not included. Of hundreds of thousands of clones in the sample, 85% to 90% were seen once. The sequence came from a man between 18 and 35 years old with COVID-19, enrolled during active disease. Specimen: peripheral blood.

CDR3 loop: CASSPSQGLAGGETQYF. The DNA for the CDR3 is TGCGCCAGCAGCCCCAGTCAGGGACTAGCGGGGGGAGAGACCCAGTACTTC. The chain uses TRBV5-1 and TRBJ2-5, with 15 bases fitting TRBD2. CDR3 length: 17 residues. V trimming: 4 bases; J trimming: 4 bases; junction bases outside the gene matches: 8. The germline V gene encodes CDR1 SGHRS and CDR2 YFSETQ. Full variable domain (missing parts from reference TRBV5-1 and TRBJ2-5): KAGVTQTPRYLIKTRGQQVTLSCSPISGHRSVSWYQQTPGQGLQFLFEYFSETQRNKGNFPGRFSGRQFSNSRSEMNVSTLELGDSALYLCASSPSQGLAGGETQYFGPGTRLLVL.